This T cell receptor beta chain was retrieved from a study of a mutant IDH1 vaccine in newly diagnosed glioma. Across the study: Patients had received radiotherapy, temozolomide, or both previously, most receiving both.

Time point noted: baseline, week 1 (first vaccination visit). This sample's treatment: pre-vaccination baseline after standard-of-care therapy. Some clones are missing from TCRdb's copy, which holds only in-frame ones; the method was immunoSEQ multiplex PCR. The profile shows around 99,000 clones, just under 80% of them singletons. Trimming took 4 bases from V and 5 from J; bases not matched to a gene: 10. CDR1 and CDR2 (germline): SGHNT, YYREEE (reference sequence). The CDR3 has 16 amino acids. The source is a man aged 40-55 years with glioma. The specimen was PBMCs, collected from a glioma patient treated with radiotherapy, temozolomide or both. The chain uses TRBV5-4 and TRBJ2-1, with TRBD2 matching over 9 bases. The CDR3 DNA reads TGTGCCAGCAGCCCCCATCTAGCGGGGCAAGACAATGAGCAGTTCTTC. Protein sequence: CASSPHLAGQDNEQFF.